This TCR beta chain was observed in a study of shared clonotypes between healthy human individuals. Findings and caveats of the study: Estimated richness was generally greater in naive than memory subsets. Among non-shared clonotypes, generation probabilities were lower than among those shared by all four donors.

Measured with immunoSEQ multiplex PCR; TCRdb has only the in-frame clones, and not every one. Of a few million clones listed, over 85% are singletons. Selected positively for CCR7 and CD45RO-negative, naive CD8 cells excluded terminally differentiated effector memory CD45RA+ cells. In the case of this clone: What it binds is unknown.

The sample consisted of naive CD8+ T cells from PBMCs. The sequence derives from a man aged 18 to 29 in good health. Some clones in this sample may be carry-over from other donors' samples.

DNA of the CDR3: TGTGCCAGCAACCTAGGGGCCCGGGGCTCTGGAAACACCATATATTTT. Protein: CASNLGARGSGNTIYF. This chain links TRBV7-9 with TRBJ1-3; weak D call: TRBD1 (5 bases). The V end was cut by 7 bases, the J end by 0 bases, with 16 bases between. CDR1 and CDR2 from the germline V gene are SEHNR and FQNEAQ (reference sequence). The CDR3 sequence is 16 residues long.